Shown below are 32 T cell receptor beta chains from a single sample sequenced in a study of T cells in Graves' hyperthyroidism and ophthalmopathy. TCR beta CDR3 regions were amplified from RNA. Initially, a first-round RT-PCR of the TCR CDR3 employed the HTBI primer set. One entry per CDR3 protein, called by TCRdb with MiXCR from the multiplex PCR reads. Among about 740,000 distinct CDR3 sequences listed, approximately 15% were seen once. Material: blood. These receptors all come from a young woman with Graves' hyperthyroidism.

The chain recombines TRBV12-3 or TRBV12-4 with TRBJ2-7; D is unresolved. V was pared by 2 bases and J by 4 bases, with 15 bases between. There are 15 residues in the CDR3. The CDR3 loop is CASSLRVSGSYEQYF. CDR3 nucleotides: TGTGCCAGCAGTTTAAGGGTTAGTGGATCTTACGAGCAGTACTTC.

This clonotype has just a few counts. The J gene is TRBJ1-5, the V gene TRBV9; TRBD1 aligns across 9 bases. Germline assignment: CDR1 SGDLS and CDR2 YYNGEE. V lost 4 bases and J lost 6; bases outside the gene matches: 8. CDR3 size: 15 residues. The CDR3 is CASSPSQGAGQPQHF. CDR3 coding DNA: TGTGCCAGCAGCCCTTCACAGGGGGCCGGTCAGCCCCAGCATTTT.

The genes are TRBV28 and TRBJ2-3, with 11 bases lining up with TRBD2. CDR1 and CDR2 (germline): MDHEN, SYDVKM. The CDR3 extends over 16 amino acids. Trimming cost V 10 bases and J 3 bases; bases outside gene matches: 12. The CDR3 loop is CAIQRELAGETDTQYF. The DNA for the CDR3 is TGTGCCATCCAGAGAGAACTAGCGGGAGAGACAGATACGCAGTATTTT.

This clonotype was counted between two and nine times. The rearrangement uses TRBV20-1 and TRBJ2-1, with TRBD2 matching over 7 bases. The germline gives CDR1 DFQATT, CDR2 SNEGSKA (reference sequence). There are 14 residues in the CDR3. V was pared by 5 bases and J by 4 bases, with 8 bases of the junction left unmatched. The CDR3 protein is CSAYPGTKYNEQFF. CDR3 bases: TGCAGTGCTTATCCCGGGACTAAATACAATGAGCAGTTCTTC.

Ten or more counts support this clonotype. The rearrangement joins TRBV2 to TRBJ2-1, with D unclear. V dropped 8 bases and J dropped 10 bases, with 15 bases sitting between them. CDR3 size: 12 residues. CDR1 SNHLY and CDR2 FYNNEI come from the germline V gene. The CDR3 coding sequence is TGTGCCAGCCTTGCAATCCCGGTCGAGCAGTTCTTC. It encodes CASLAIPVEQFF. Full variable domain (remainder filled in from reference TRBV2 and TRBJ2-1): EPEVTQTPSHQVTQMGQEVILRCVPISNHLYFYWYRQILGQKVEFLVSFYNNEISEKSEIFDDQFSVERPDGSNFTLKIRSTKLEDSAMYFCASLAIPVEQFFGPGTRLTVL.

This chain connects TRBV7-9 to TRBJ2-1; possibly TRBD2 for D (5 bases). Trimming shortened V by 1 base and J by 10 bases, and 14 bases separated the two germline ends. The germline V gene encodes CDR1 SEHNR and CDR2 FQNEAQ (reference sequence). This CDR3 has 14 amino acids. CDR3 sequence (DNA): TGTGCCAGCAGCTTAGAGACTCTAGCCCAAGAGCAGTTCTTC. Encoded protein: CASSLETLAQEQFF.

The sample holds many counts of this clonotype. Here the CDR3 DNA reads TGCAGTGCCGATCTAGCGGGAGCACCCGAGCAGTACTTC. As protein: CSADLAGAPEQYF. The rearrangement uses TRBV20-1 and TRBJ2-7, with 10 bases that match TRBD2. The CDR3 spans 13 residues. CDR1 is DFQATT and CDR2 is SNEGSKA in the germline V gene (reference sequence). The ends lost 6 bases at V and 6 bases at J; junction bases unmatched: 8.

This clonotype was seen a few times. CDR3 region: CASSSGSRQGLTEAFF. The CDR3 nucleotides read TGTGCCAGCAGCTCGGGGTCGAGACAGGGCCTCACTGAAGCTTTCTTT. The gene calls are TRBV7-9 and TRBJ1-1; TRBD1 matches at 7 bases. This CDR3 is 16 amino acids long. Trimming cost V 4 bases and J 4 bases; bases outside gene matches: 12. CDR1 is SEHNR, CDR2 FQNEAQ, per germline (reference sequence).

The rearrangement uses TRBV20-1 and TRBJ1-2; a weak D match, TRBD1 (6 bases). This CDR3 is 15 amino acids long. The V and J ends lost 4 bases and 3 bases respectively, with 18 bases between them. Per germline, CDR1 DFQATT and CDR2 SNEGSKA (reference sequence). CDR3 loop: CSAKVQGSPDYGYTF. In nucleotides, the CDR3 is TGCAGTGCTAAAGTACAGGGTTCCCCTGACTATGGCTACACCTTC.

This clonotype was found a few times. The chain employs TRBV6-1 and TRBJ1-1; TRBD1 matches at 7 bases. CDR1 is MNHNS, CDR2 SASEGT, per germline. This CDR3 is built from 16 residues. The V segment lost 6 bases and the J segment 4 bases; nucleotides outside the gene matches: 14. The CDR3 nucleotides are TGTGCCAGCAGACAACAGGCAGGGGGGATCGGCACTGAAGCTTTCTTT. Amino acids: CASRQQAGGIGTEAFF.

This clonotype was picked up many times. This chain joins TRBV12-3 or TRBV12-4 and TRBJ2-7, with D possibly being TRBD1 (5 bases). V shed 3 bases and J shed 7 bases, with 19 bases lying between them. This CDR3 comprises 15 residues. Here the CDR3 DNA reads TGTGCCAGCAGTTTCCCGCAGGGTGGGGTGGAAGAGCAGTACTTC. Translated: CASSFPQGGVEEQYF.

The chain combines TRBV27 with TRBJ1-6; D unclear. Germline loops: CDR1 MNHEY, CDR2 SMNVEV (reference sequence). Trimming took off 5 bases at V and 4 bases at J, with 12 bases between the two ends. The CDR3 has 15 residues. CDR3 sequence reads: CASSQPRVYNSPLHF. The CDR3 DNA follows: TGTGCCAGCAGTCAACCCCGGGTATATAATTCACCCCTCCACTTT.

In this sample, this clonotype turned up many times. This sequence joins TRBV7-8 and TRBJ2-1, with 7 bases lining up with TRBD2. CDR3 length: 13 amino acids. Germline CDR1 SGHVS, CDR2 FQNEAQ. The trim removed 4 bases at V and 7 bases at J, leaving 4 bases unmatched. The CDR3 DNA sequence: TGTGCCAGCAGCTACCATAGCGGGAATGAGCAGTTCTTC. Translation gives CASSYHSGNEQFF.

This chain connects TRBV11-2 to TRBJ1-4, with no clear D. Trimming removed 7 bases at V and 4 bases at J, with 7 bases between. The germline CDR1 and CDR2 sequences are SGHAT and FQNNGV. This CDR3 has 12 residues. CDR3 sequence: CASTVLNEKLFF. CDR3 DNA sequence: TGTGCCAGCACGGTCCTTAATGAAAAACTGTTTTTT.

This clonotype occurred many times. The chain recombines TRBV6-1 with TRBJ2-3; D may correspond to TRBD1 or TRBD2 (5 bases each). The CDR3 extends over 14 amino acids. Germline assignment: CDR1 MNHNS and CDR2 SASEGT. Trimming removed 6 bases at V and 2 bases at J, with 12 bases between. The CDR3 DNA sequence: TGTGCCAGCAGGGGACGGGGCTACACAGATACGCAGTATTTT. Protein: CASRGRGYTDTQYF.

This sequence joins TRBV19 and TRBJ1-1, with a tentative D call TRBD1 (5 bases). This CDR3 has 15 residues. Trimming pared 2 bases from V and 1 base from J, leaving 11 bases between. Germline lookup yields CDR1 LNHDA and CDR2 SQIVND (reference sequence). Here the CDR3 reads CASSIQGIGNTEAFF. For the CDR3, the DNA is TGTGCCAGTAGTATACAGGGTATTGGGAACACTGAAGCTTTCTTT.

This clonotype was seen repeatedly, ten times or more. The chain employs TRBV27 and TRBJ1-5; a possible D gene is TRBD1 (6 bases). CDR3 size: 16 residues. Looked up from germline, CDR1 is MNHEY and CDR2 is SMNVEV (reference sequence). The V end lost 4 bases, the J end lost 0 bases, and 13 bases lay between the germline ends. CDR3 sequence reads: CASSYTGTHSNQPQHF. The CDR3 region has the DNA TGTGCCAGCAGTTATACCGGGACACATAGCAATCAGCCCCAGCATTTT.

The chain links TRBV27 to TRBJ2-1; no clear D gene. CDR3 size: 13 residues. Trimming took off 0 bases at V and 9 bases at J, with 9 bases between the two ends. Germline V CDR1 and CDR2: MNHEY, SMNVEV (reference sequence). The CDR3 DNA follows: TGTGCCAGCAGTTTATCGAGCATGAGTGAGCAGTTCTTC. This gives the protein CASSLSSMSEQFF.

This clonotype has a count of ten or more. The chain recombines TRBV28 with TRBJ1-5; D is ambiguous. Between the trimmed V and J ends, which lost 6 bases and 3 bases, there was a span of 18 bases. CDR3 length equals 16 residues. Germline lookup yields CDR1 MDHEN and CDR2 SYDVKM. The CDR3 protein is CASSLWTDGVNQPQHF. The CDR3 bases are TGTGCCAGCAGCCTGTGGACGGACGGGGTCAATCAGCCCCAGCATTTT. Using reference TRBV28 and TRBJ1-5 for the parts outside the CDR3, the full variable domain is DVKVTQSSRYLVKRTGEKVFLECVQDMDHENMFWYRQDPGLGLRLIYFSYDVKMKEKGDIPEGYSVSREKKERFSLILESASTNQTSMYLCASSLWTDGVNQPQHFGDGTRLSIL.

This clonotype was seen ten or more times. The chain recombines TRBV6-1 with TRBJ2-1; D is unclear. Germline V lookup: CDR1 MNHNS, CDR2 SASEGT. V was cut by 2 bases and J by 0 bases, with 8 bases left in between. The length of the CDR3 is 15 residues. CDR3 nucleotides: TGTGCCAGCAGTGAAACTCCCGGCTCCTACAATGAGCAGTTCTTC. Protein: CASSETPGSYNEQFF.

The CDR3, as DNA: TGTGCCAGCAGGACGGGACAGGGTTCGGTCGAGCAGTACTTC. This codes for CASRTGQGSVEQYF. The rearrangement uses TRBV28 and TRBJ2-7; 9 bases are shared with TRBD1. The germline CDR1 and CDR2 sequences are MDHEN and SYDVKM. V lost 6 bases and J lost 6; bases outside the gene matches: 9. This CDR3 spans 14 amino acids.

The chain links TRBV6-2 or TRBV6-3 to TRBJ2-7, with D uncertain. Trimming left V 4 bases short and J 0 bases short, with 13 bases between. The CDR3 totals 15 residues. From germline, CDR1 is MNHEY and CDR2 SVGEGT. This CDR3 is CASSSLGLLSYEQYF. CDR3 DNA: TGTGCCAGCAGTTCCCTCGGTCTCCTCTCCTACGAGCAGTACTTC.

The chain combines TRBV24-1 with TRBJ2-3; D is perhaps TRBD1 (6 bases). Germline V lookup: CDR1 KGHDR, CDR2 SFDVKD. The CDR3 sequence is 15 residues long. V was shortened by 4 bases and J by 0 bases, with 10 bases between the two germline ends. Written as DNA, the CDR3 is TGTGCCACCAGTGACTCAGGGGACAGCACAGATACGCAGTATTTT. Translated, it gives CATSDSGDSTDTQYF.

The table lists this clonotype with a few counts. This may arise from a read error, as a much more abundant clone is one base away. This chain joins TRBV30 and TRBJ1-2; 7 bases match TRBD1. The ends lost 0 bases at V and 4 bases at J; junction bases unmatched: 8. The CDR3 spans 15 residues. Germline assignment: CDR1 GTSNPN and CDR2 SVGIG (reference sequence). In nucleotides, the CDR3 is TGTGCCTGGAGTGTAAGCTTGGGGACAGCCTATGGCTACACCTTC. This encodes CAWSVSLGTAYGYTF.

This clonotype was detected many times. This chain connects TRBV27 to TRBJ1-2; unclear D gene. The CDR3 length is 11 residues. CDR1 and CDR2 (germline): MNHEY, SMNVEV (reference sequence). Trimming took 8 bases from V and 7 from J, leaving 11 bases between them. The CDR3 sequence: CASGRVSGYTF. The CDR3, as DNA: TGTGCCAGCGGGAGGGTCTCTGGCTACACCTTC.

This clonotype was found many times. This chain connects TRBV7-2 to TRBJ2-3; 7 nucleotides match TRBD2. Trimming at V came to 5 bases and at J to 1 base, leaving 6 bases not matched to a gene. The CDR3 has 15 amino acids. Germline CDR1 SGHTA, CDR2 FQGNSA. The CDR3 loop reads CASSPSSGGTDTQYF. CDR3 DNA: TGTGCCAGCAGCCCCTCTAGCGGCGGCACAGATACGCAGTATTTT.

This chain links TRBV9 with TRBJ2-4; TRBD2 matches at 11 bases. The CDR3 spans 15 residues. Losses at the gene ends were 0 bases for V and 5 bases for J; bases not matched to a gene: 1. CDR1 is SGDLS, CDR2 YYNGEE, per germline. CDR3 in amino acids: CASSVGLAGQNIQYF. Here the CDR3 DNA reads TGTGCCAGCAGCGTAGGACTAGCGGGACAAAACATTCAGTACTTC.

This clonotype showed up many times. V and J are TRBV4-1 and TRBJ2-1; 9 nucleotides match TRBD2. CDR1 is MGHRA and CDR2 is YSYEKL in the germline V gene. The CDR3 totals 17 residues. Trimming removed 2 bases from V and 2 bases from J; junction bases left unmatched: 7. The CDR3 sequence: CASSQSATSGTYNEQFF. As DNA, the CDR3 is TGCGCCAGCAGCCAATCTGCGACTAGCGGAACCTACAATGAGCAGTTCTTC.

The rearrangement uses TRBV6-5 and TRBJ2-1; the D gene could be TRBD1 or TRBD2 (6 bases each). CDR3 length: 15 amino acids. Trimming stripped 4 bases from V and 3 bases from J, with 13 bases between. Per germline, CDR1 MNHEY and CDR2 SVGAGI. CDR3 loop: CASSFSGAVYNEQFF. The CDR3 bases are TGTGCCAGCAGTTTTTCGGGGGCAGTCTACAATGAGCAGTTCTTC.

This clonotype appeared a few times. The chain uses TRBV7-2 and TRBJ2-3, with TRBD2 identical over 11 bases. Looked up from germline, CDR1 is SGHTA and CDR2 is FQGNSA. Unmatched junction bases numbered 4, after V lost 3 bases and J lost 2 bases. There are 16 residues in the CDR3. In DNA, the CDR3 is TGTGCCAGCAGCTTGGGACTAGCGGCCAACACAGATACGCAGTATTTT. This sequence encodes CASSLGLAANTDTQYF.

The chain is built from TRBV7-2 and TRBJ2-5, with unresolved D. Germline CDR1 is SGHTA and CDR2 is FQGNSA. Trimming stripped 3 bases from V and 5 bases from J, with 10 bases between. The CDR3 spans 13 residues. The CDR3 nucleotides are TGTGCCAGCAGCTTCCATCGCAGGGAGACCCAGTACTTC. As protein: CASSFHRRETQYF.

This clonotype was seen ten or more times. This chain uses TRBV30 with TRBJ2-4, with TRBD1 matching 7 bases. V lost 2 bases and J lost 0; bases outside the gene matches: 7. The germline CDR1 and CDR2 sequences are GTSNPN and SVGIG (reference sequence). The CDR3 has 16 amino acids. The CDR3 loop reads CAWSHRGLLAKNIQYF. The DNA of the CDR3 is TGTGCCTGGAGTCACAGGGGCTTGCTAGCCAAAAACATTCAGTACTTC. Full variable domain (remainder filled in from reference TRBV30 and TRBJ2-4): SQTIHQWPATLVQPVGSPLSLECTVEGTSNPNLYWYRQAAGRGLQLLFYSVGIGQISSEVPQNLSASRPQDRQFILSSKKLLLSDSGFYLCAWSHRGLLAKNIQYFGAGTRLSVL.